Presented here are 31 T cell receptor beta chains from one specimen sequenced in a study of identical twins. TCRdb re-called the 5' RACE reads through MiXCR, storing one row per CDR3 protein. The repertoire holds some 660,000 distinct CDR3 sequences, with 8.6% as singletons. A further study also used this sample, focusing on yellow fever vaccine responses in identical twins.

The source material was PBMCs. Every receptor here comes from a woman under 30 in good health.

This clonotype was counted only a few times. This sequence joins TRBV21-1 and TRBJ1-1. TRBV21-1 is an annotated pseudogene. The CDR3 spans 16 residues. This CDR3 is CASSKVRHNFGTEAFF. The CDR3 DNA reads as TGTGCCAGCAGCAAAGTTCGTCATAATTTCGGAACTGAAGCTTTCTTT.

The chain has TRBV28 and TRBJ1-6; D is unclear. The CDR3 totals 14 residues. In germline, CDR1 is MDHEN, CDR2 SYDVKM. Trimming stripped 2 bases from V and 7 bases from J, with 9 bases between. The CDR3 spells CASSLRVPNSPLHF. The CDR3 region has the DNA TGTGCCAGCAGTTTACGTGTTCCCAATTCACCCCTCCACTTT.

This chain uses TRBV2 with TRBJ2-1; maybe TRBD1 (5 bases). The V end lost 4 bases, the J end lost 0 bases, and 13 bases lay between the germline ends. Germline-derived CDR1 and CDR2 are SNHLY and FYNNEI. The CDR3 is made up of 16 amino acids. The CDR3 sequence: CASSVRGSSSYNEQFF. The CDR3 nucleotides read TGTGCCAGCAGTGTTAGGGGTTCGAGCTCCTACAATGAGCAGTTCTTC.

The rearrangement uses TRBV7-2 and TRBJ2-3; D ambiguous. The V end lost 5 bases, the J end lost 6 bases, and 15 bases lay between the germline ends. CDR3 size: 14 residues. CDR1 is SGHTA and CDR2 is FQGNSA in the germline V gene. CDR3 loop: CASSQDGLGDTQYF. CDR3 nucleotide sequence: TGTGCCAGCAGCCAGGACGGGCTTGGGGATACGCAGTATTTT.

This clonotype came up many times. The chain joins TRBV24-1 to TRBJ2-3; D is unclear. Germline values: CDR1 KGHDR, CDR2 SFDVKD. With 2 bases removed from V and 5 bases from J, the gap between germline ends came to 13 bases. This CDR3 has 15 residues. In DNA, the CDR3 is TGTGCCACCAGTGATTACACAGATCGGCGAGATACGCAGTATTTT. This translates into CATSDYTDRRDTQYF.

The V gene is TRBV10-3, the J gene TRBJ2-4; D is ambiguous. This CDR3 spans 13 amino acids. The germline gives CDR1 ENHRY, CDR2 SYGVKD. The ends were cut back, 4 bases at V and 5 bases at J, with 9 bases in the middle. The CDR3, as DNA: TGTGCCATCAGTGGAGGTACCGAAAACATTCAGTACTTC. Translated, it gives CAISGGTENIQYF.

This clonotype was counted at least ten times. The chain carries TRBV20-1 and TRBJ2-1; a possible D gene is TRBD2 (6 bases). The CDR3 has 15 amino acids. Germline CDR1 DFQATT, CDR2 SNEGSKA (reference sequence). V gave up 1 base and J gave up 3 bases, with 13 bases separating them. The CDR3 loop reads CSARVGSGDYNEQFF. The CDR3, as DNA: TGCAGTGCTAGAGTGGGTAGCGGAGACTACAATGAGCAGTTCTTC.

This clonotype was recorded at least ten times. The chain is built from TRBV5-1 and TRBJ2-7; perhaps D is TRBD1 or TRBD2 (6 bases each). The V end was cut by 2 bases, the J end by 2 bases, with 11 bases between. This CDR3 has 14 residues. The germline V gene has CDR1 SGHRS and CDR2 YFSETQ. Written as DNA, the CDR3 is TGCGCCAGCAGCTTAGGGGGGTCGCCCTACGAGCAGTACTTC. Translated, it gives CASSLGGSPYEQYF.

This clonotype was counted between two and nine times. This sequence joins TRBV5-1 and TRBJ2-1; 9 bases agree with TRBD2. Germline V gene lookup returns CDR1 SGHRS and CDR2 YFSETQ. V trimming: 6 bases; J trimming: 7 bases; junction bases outside the gene matches: 5. This CDR3 comprises 13 residues. CDR3 sequence: CASIASGVNEQFF. The CDR3 DNA reads TGCGCCAGCATCGCTAGCGGGGTTAATGAGCAGTTCTTC.

This clonotype has a handful of counts. This chain connects TRBV29-1 to TRBJ2-3; 8 bases are a match to TRBD1. Germline V gene sequence: CDR1 SQVTM, CDR2 ANQGSEA. This CDR3 has 14 amino acids. Trimming took 4 bases from V and 5 from J; bases not matched to a gene: 8. CDR3: CSVGDRRGGDTQYF. CDR3 nucleotide sequence: TGCAGCGTTGGGGACAGGAGGGGTGGAGATACGCAGTATTTT.

This clonotype has just a few counts. The chain joins TRBV12-3 or TRBV12-4 to TRBJ2-1; the D is unclear. The ends were cut back, 6 bases at V and 4 bases at J, with 19 bases in the middle. The CDR3 runs to 16 residues. CDR3: CASSESQKTSYNEQFF. The CDR3 coding sequence is TGTGCCAGCAGCGAGTCGCAAAAGACTTCGTACAATGAGCAGTTCTTC.

The chain recombines TRBV3-1 with TRBJ1-1; D unclear. The CDR3 runs 13 residues. Germline CDR1 reads LGHDT; CDR2 reads YNNKEL (reference sequence). The germline V and J ends were trimmed by 3 bases and 6 bases, with 11 bases remaining between them. CDR3 sequence (DNA): TGTGCCAGCAGCCAGACGAAGGAAGCTGAAGCTTTCTTT. This translates into CASSQTKEAEAFF.

A few counts support this clonotype. This sequence joins TRBV6-2 or TRBV6-3 and TRBJ2-2; 12 bases map to TRBD1. Losses at the gene ends were 2 bases for V and 6 bases for J; bases not matched to a gene: 4. The CDR3 is made up of 16 amino acids. Germline V gives CDR1 MNHEY, CDR2 SVGEGT. CDR3 residues: CASSYAGQGAAGELFF. The CDR3 coding sequence is TGTGCCAGCAGTTACGCGGGACAGGGGGCCGCCGGGGAGCTGTTTTTT.

In its sample, this clonotype was seen many times. V gene TRBV4-3 combines with J gene TRBJ2-3, with 8 bases identical to TRBD2. With 2 bases clipped from V and 4 bases from J, the junction kept 8 bases outside the gene matches. In germline, CDR1 is LGHNA, CDR2 YSLEER. The CDR3 has 16 amino acids. CDR3 DNA: TGCGCCAGCAGCCAACAGACTAGCGTGGGGGCAGATACGCAGTATTTT. Its protein is CASSQQTSVGADTQYF.

J is TRBJ2-3 and V is TRBV7-9, with TRBD2 matching over 7 bases. The CDR3 has 15 amino acids. The V segment lost 5 bases and the J segment 1 base; nucleotides outside the gene matches: 6. The germline CDR1 and CDR2 sequences are SEHNR and FQNEAQ (reference sequence). The DNA for the CDR3 is TGTGCCAGCAGCCGCCCGAGCGGGGGCACAGATACGCAGTATTTT. This encodes CASSRPSGGTDTQYF.

This clonotype has a handful of counts. This chain uses TRBV12-3 or TRBV12-4 with TRBJ2-3; tentatively, D is TRBD2 (5 bases). V was shortened by 3 bases and J by 5 bases, with 21 bases between the two germline ends. This CDR3 spans 17 amino acids. CDR3 sequence: CASSFHLSRSREDTQYF. DNA for the CDR3: TGTGCCAGCAGTTTTCACCTGTCTCGAAGCCGGGAAGATACGCAGTATTTT.

Only a few counts were recorded for this clonotype. The CDR3 bases are TGCAGCGTTGAACGTCTACGGGACACTCATAACTATGGCTACACCTTC. This codes for CSVERLRDTHNYGYTF. This chain uses TRBV29-1 with TRBJ1-2; TRBD1 might be the D (6 bases). Trimming shortened V by 2 bases and J by 1 base, and 17 bases separated the two germline ends. This CDR3 spans 16 amino acids. Per the germline V gene, CDR1 is SQVTM and CDR2 is ANQGSEA. The whole variable domain, remainder taken from reference TRBV29-1 and TRBJ1-2, is SAVISQKPSRDICQRGTSLTIQCQVDSQVTMMFWYRQQPGQSLTLIATANQGSEATYESGFVIDKFPISRPNLTFSTLTVSNMSPEDSSIYLCSVERLRDTHNYGYTFGSGTRLTVV.

CDR3 sequence (DNA): TGTGCCAGCAGCGTAGAAGGCAGGGGGACGAACACCGGGGAGCTGTTTTTT. Protein product: CASSVEGRGTNTGELFF. The chain carries TRBV9 and TRBJ2-2, with 7 bases fitting TRBD1. Germline V gene lookup returns CDR1 SGDLS and CDR2 YYNGEE. After removal of 0 bases from V and 0 bases from J, the junction contained 5 bases not matched to a gene. The CDR3 length is 17 residues.

Ten or more counts support this clonotype. This sequence joins TRBV16 and TRBJ2-1, with 7 bases that match TRBD2. This CDR3 is built from 17 residues. Losses at the gene ends were 6 bases for V and 0 bases for J; bases not matched to a gene: 11. Per germline, CDR1 KGHSY and CDR2 FQNENV. The CDR3 reads CASSNQWGGSSYNEQFF. CDR3 nucleotides: TGTGCCAGCAGTAATCAATGGGGCGGGAGCTCCTACAATGAGCAGTTCTTC.

There are a few counts of this clonotype. The chain is built from TRBV4-2 and TRBJ2-3; TRBD2 agrees at 12 bases. The CDR3 is 19 residues long. With 0 bases clipped from V and 5 bases from J, the junction kept 12 bases outside the gene matches. Germline CDR1 LGHNA, CDR2 YNFKEQ. Here the CDR3 DNA reads TGTGCCAGCAGCCAAGACCCGACTAGCGGGGGCCTCCAGGGAGATACGCAGTATTTT. Translation gives CASSQDPTSGGLQGDTQYF.

This clonotype occurred many times. The chain carries TRBV20-1 and TRBJ2-2; tentatively, D is TRBD1 (6 bases). From germline, CDR1 is DFQATT and CDR2 SNEGSKA (reference sequence). The CDR3 is 15 residues long. With 2 bases removed from V and 4 bases from J, the gap between germline ends came to 14 bases. This chain's CDR3 is CSARFGTGRTGELFF. The CDR3, as DNA: TGCAGTGCTAGATTCGGTACAGGGCGCACCGGGGAGCTGTTTTTT.

The chain links TRBV20-1 to TRBJ2-1, with 7 nucleotides matching TRBD2. There are 15 residues in the CDR3. J lost 4 bases, V lost 2 bases, and 8 bases had no gene match. CDR1 is DFQATT, CDR2 SNEGSKA, per germline (reference sequence). Here the CDR3 DNA reads TGCAGTGCTAGATCTTGGGGGGGGTCGTACAATGAGCAGTTCTTC. Encoded protein: CSARSWGGSYNEQFF.

This clonotype was seen repeatedly, ten times or more. V usage is TRBV5-1 and J usage is TRBJ1-1, with 7 bases aligning to TRBD1. J lost 1 base, V lost 5 bases, and 5 bases had no gene match. The CDR3 is made up of 14 amino acids. The V gene's germline CDR1 is SGHRS and CDR2 YFSETQ. Written as DNA, the CDR3 is TGCGCCAGCAGGACCGGGACAGCGAACACTGAAGCTTTCTTT. As protein: CASRTGTANTEAFF.

The chain combines TRBV20-1 with TRBJ2-2; 7 positions match TRBD1. The CDR3 is 19 amino acids. Germline V lookup: CDR1 DFQATT, CDR2 SNEGSKA (reference sequence). DNA of the CDR3: TGCAGGGGTAGAGATCCATATAGGCCGGGACAGATAAACACCGGGGAGCTGTTTTTT. It is translated as CRGRDPYRPGQINTGELFF.

The sample holds a few counts of this clonotype. The gene calls are TRBV28 and TRBJ2-3, with TRBD2 matching over 14 bases. The CDR3 extends over 17 amino acids. After removal of 0 bases from V and 6 bases from J, the junction contained 5 bases not matched to a gene. The germline V gene encodes CDR1 MDHEN and CDR2 SYDVKM. The CDR3 spells CASSLWTSGGARDTQYF. CDR3 DNA sequence: TGTGCCAGCAGTTTATGGACTAGCGGGGGGGCCAGGGATACGCAGTATTTT.

This clonotype was detected only a few times. The V and J genes are TRBV7-8 and TRBJ2-7, with 7 bases fitting TRBD1. This CDR3 contains 13 residues. With V trimmed by 5 bases and J by 3 bases, 4 bases remained unmatched. Germline V gene sequence: CDR1 SGHVS, CDR2 FQNEAQ. This CDR3 reads CASSVQGVYEQYF. The CDR3 DNA reads as TGTGCCAGCAGCGTCCAGGGGGTCTACGAGCAGTACTTC.

The chain links TRBV11-2 to TRBJ2-7; D uncertain. The V end was cut by 4 bases, the J end by 1 base, with 14 bases between. Germline V gene lookup returns CDR1 SGHAT and CDR2 FQNNGV. This CDR3 is built from 15 residues. CDR3 residues: CASSSGEGWSYEQYF. CDR3 nucleotides: TGTGCCAGCAGCTCTGGAGAAGGATGGTCCTACGAGCAGTACTTC.

The genes are TRBV2 and TRBJ2-1; D unclear. Trimming stripped 8 bases from V and 2 bases from J, with 13 bases between. Per the germline V gene, CDR1 is SNHLY and CDR2 is FYNNEI. CDR3 length: 14 residues. This chain's CDR3 is CASDEPKTYNEQFF. The CDR3 region has the DNA TGTGCCAGCGACGAGCCTAAGACCTACAATGAGCAGTTCTTC.

In this sample, this clonotype turned up many times. V and J are TRBV7-2 and TRBJ2-7; 10 bases map to TRBD1. Germline CDR1 is SGHTA and CDR2 is FQGNSA. V was clipped by 3 bases and J by 2 bases; unmatched bases: 7. The CDR3 consists of 16 residues. The CDR3 DNA sequence: TGTGCCAGCAGCTTGTATCCGGGACAGGGGACCTACGAGCAGTACTTC. It is translated as CASSLYPGQGTYEQYF.

This chain links TRBV5-1 with TRBJ2-7; 8 bases are a match to TRBD1. Trimming at V came to 2 bases and at J to 0 bases, leaving 7 bases not matched to a gene. CDR1 and CDR2 from the germline V gene are SGHRS and YFSETQ. The CDR3 is 16 residues long. The CDR3 region has the DNA TGCGCCAGCAGCTTCGAGGGGACAGGCAGCTCCTACGAGCAGTACTTC. It translates to CASSFEGTGSSYEQYF. Based on the CDR3 plus reference TRBV5-1 and TRBJ2-7, the full variable domain is KAGVTQTPRYLIKTRGQQVTLSCSPISGHRSVSWYQQTPGQGLQFLFEYFSETQRNKGNFPGRFSGRQFSNSRSEMNVSTLELGDSALYLCASSFEGTGSSYEQYFGPGTRLTVT.

Here the CDR3 reads CAISEPGLYEQYF. The CDR3 region has the DNA TGTGCCATCAGTGAACCCGGCCTCTACGAGCAGTACTTC. The V call is TRBV10-3, the J call TRBJ2-7, with D hard to call. CDR3 length: 13 amino acids. CDR1 ENHRY and CDR2 SYGVKD come from the germline V gene. Trimming cost V 3 bases and J 3 bases, with 9 bases left between them.